This TCR beta chain was captured by sequencing in a study of T cell repertoires in cytomegalovirus infection. Study overall: Based on public TCR beta signatures, there were indications of CMV infection and of a matching HLA type. General study points: CMV carriers having the relevant HLA were flagged by cumulative public TCR beta family frequency. CMV-specific TCR beta clonotypes restricted by HLA-C dominated the ex vivo response.

The CDR3 covers 15 residues. The ends were cut back, 3 bases at V and 3 bases at J, with 12 bases in the middle. Germline V CDR1 and CDR2: MDHEN, SYDVKM. From the reads, TCRdb called clonotypes with MiXCR, one entry per CDR3 protein. The sample lists approximately 190,000 distinct CDR3 sequences; 7.5% to 10% were seen once. This clonotype occurred a few times. The antigen remains unidentified. This chain connects TRBV28 to TRBJ1-5; D unclear. The receptor's source is a human donor in good health (CMV status not recorded). Some clones in this sample may be carry-over from other donors' samples. The material sequenced was PBMCs. CDR3 region: CASSFLLQANQPQHF. In DNA, the CDR3 is TGTGCCAGCAGTTTCCTTCTGCAGGCCAATCAGCCCCAGCATTTT.